This T cell receptor (beta chain) was obtained from a study of blood T cell repertoires in COVID-19. Per the germline V gene, CDR1 is SEHNR and CDR2 is FQNEAQ (reference sequence). CDR3 length: 16 residues. The germline V and J ends were trimmed by 3 bases and 0 bases, with 12 bases remaining between them. Participants, roughly 18 to 90 years old, spanned 25 or so US areas. Exposed participants came across a COVID-19 case within 2 weeks before study entry. In the original analysis: Researchers report that nucleated cell counts were estimated from reference gene primer amplification. TCRdb's table, derived via immunoSEQ multiplex PCR, lists solely in-frame clones and lacks some. For V, J and clone size, that table is used; D and trimming come from the DNA. The sample comprises approximately 380,000 clones, about nine tenths of which are singletons, and 0.86% rests with the top ten.

The sequence was obtained from a woman aged 40 to 50 who had been exposed to COVID-19. Material: PBMCs or T cells enriched from blood (not recorded which). This chain uses TRBV7-9 with TRBJ1-3, with D maybe TRBD1 (5 bases). CDR3 coding DNA: TGTGCCAGCAGCTTGTCAGGGTTGGACTCTGGAAACACCATATATTTT. Protein product: CASSLSGLDSGNTIYF.